These 9 T cell receptor beta chains were sequenced from one sample in a study of blood T cell repertoires in COVID-19. This table comes from immunoSEQ multiplex PCR, and its TCRdb copy is limited to in-frame clones, with some not included. The sample shows 95,000 to 100,000 clones, under 85% of them seen only once. Sequenced: peripheral blood. These receptors were taken from a human donor in a cohort sampled during active COVID-19.

The genes are TRBV19 and TRBJ1-4; 7 bases match TRBD1. Germline values: CDR1 LNHDA, CDR2 SQIVND (reference sequence). The CDR3 sequence is 13 residues long. J lost 6 bases, V lost 5 bases, and 3 bases had no gene match. DNA of the CDR3: TGTGCCAGTAGTCGAGACAGGGATGAAAAACTGTTTTTT. Translating gives CASSRDRDEKLFF.

The chain joins TRBV2 to TRBJ2-1, with TRBD1 matching 7 bases. After removal of 3 bases from V and 7 bases from J, the junction contained 9 bases not matched to a gene. This CDR3 is 15 amino acids long. CDR1 SNHLY and CDR2 FYNNEI come from the germline V gene. CDR3 in amino acids: CASSDDRVQNNEQFF. The CDR3 nucleotides read TGTGCCAGCAGTGACGACAGGGTCCAAAATAATGAGCAGTTCTTC.

The chain combines TRBV5-6 with TRBJ2-1; TRBD2 matches 12 bases. Germline V gene data show CDR1 as SGHDT and CDR2 as YYEEEE. The CDR3 covers 16 residues. After removal of 2 bases from V and 4 bases from J, the junction contained 4 bases not matched to a gene. CDR3 in amino acids: CASSFRTSGNYNEQFF. The DNA of the CDR3 is TGTGCCAGCAGCTTTAGGACTAGCGGGAATTACAATGAGCAGTTCTTC. The full variable domain, in which reference TRBV5-6 and TRBJ2-1 provide the parts outside the CDR3, is DAGVTQSPTHLIKTRGQQVTLRCSPKSGHDTVSWYQQALGQGPQFIFQYYEEEERQRGNFPDRFSGHQFPNYSSELNVNALLLGDSALYLCASSFRTSGNYNEQFFGPGTRLTVL.

The chain is built from TRBV7-9 and TRBJ1-1; 11 bases are shared with TRBD1. The germline gives CDR1 SEHNR, CDR2 FQNEAQ (reference sequence). With 3 bases clipped from V and 1 base from J, the junction kept 7 bases outside the gene matches. The CDR3 spans 17 residues. This CDR3 is CASSFGDRGTTNTEAFF. The DNA of the CDR3 is TGTGCCAGCAGCTTTGGGGACAGGGGGACCACGAACACTGAAGCTTTCTTT.

This chain uses TRBV28 with TRBJ1-2, with 7 bases identical to TRBD1. The V gene end was trimmed by 7 bases and the J gene end by 4 bases; junction bases not matched to a gene: 6. The germline V gene encodes CDR1 MDHEN and CDR2 SYDVKM. The length of the CDR3 is 13 residues. Written as DNA, the CDR3 is TGTGCCAGCAATCCAGGGGGAGGCTATGGCTACACCTTC. It yields the protein CASNPGGGYGYTF.

The chain links TRBV25-1 to TRBJ1-6; D gene unclear. CDR3 length: 13 amino acids. Germline assignment: CDR1 MGHDK and CDR2 SYGVNS. Deletions cut 0 bases from V and 7 bases from J, with 4 bases between. The CDR3: CASSEYRNSPLHF. The CDR3 DNA follows: TGTGCCAGCAGTGAATACCGGAATTCACCCCTCCACTTT. Using reference TRBV25-1 and TRBJ1-6 for the parts outside the CDR3, the full variable domain is EADIYQTPRYLVIGTGKKITLECSQTMGHDKMYWYQQDPGMELHLIHYSYGVNSTEKGDLSSESTVSRIRTEHFPLTLESARPSHTSQYLCASSEYRNSPLHFGNGTRLTVT.

This rearrangement joins TRBV27 to TRBJ2-3; 7 nucleotides line up with TRBD1. CDR1 is MNHEY, CDR2 SMNVEV, per germline (reference sequence). CDR3 length: 16 amino acids. V shed 7 bases, J shed 1 base, and the junction held 11 bases outside the gene matches. The CDR3 bases are TGTGCCAGCACCAAGAGGGGGCTCCTGGGCACAGATACGCAGTATTTT. The encoded protein is CASTKRGLLGTDTQYF.

The chain has TRBV6-6 and TRBJ2-5; no firm D call. The CDR3 runs 12 residues. The V gene's germline CDR1 is MNHNY and CDR2 SVGAGI (reference sequence). V was pared by 6 bases and J by 5 bases, with 10 bases between. The CDR3 region has the DNA TGTGCCAGCAGCCGCTCCGGGGAGACCCAGTACTTC. Residues: CASSRSGETQYF.

The CDR3 bases are TGTGCCAGCAGGGAGAGCTCCTATAATTCACCCCTCCACTTT. Its protein is CASRESSYNSPLHF. This chain links TRBV6-4 with TRBJ1-6, with unresolved D. The CDR3 is 14 amino acids. Germline loops: CDR1 MRHNA, CDR2 SNTAGT. V was pared by 6 bases and J by 0 bases, with 6 bases between.